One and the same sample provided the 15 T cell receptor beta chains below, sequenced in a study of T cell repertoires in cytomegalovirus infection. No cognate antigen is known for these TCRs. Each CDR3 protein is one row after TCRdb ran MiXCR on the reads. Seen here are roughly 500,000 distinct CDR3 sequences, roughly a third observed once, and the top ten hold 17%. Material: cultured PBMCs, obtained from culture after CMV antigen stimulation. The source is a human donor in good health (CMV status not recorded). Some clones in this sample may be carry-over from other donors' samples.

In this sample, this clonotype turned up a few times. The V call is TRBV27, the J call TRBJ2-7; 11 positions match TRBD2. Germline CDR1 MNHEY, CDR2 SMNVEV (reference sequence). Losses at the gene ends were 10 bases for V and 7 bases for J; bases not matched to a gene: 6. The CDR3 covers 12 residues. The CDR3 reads CATGTSGGEQYF. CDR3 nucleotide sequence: TGTGCCACCGGGACTAGCGGAGGGGAGCAGTACTTC.

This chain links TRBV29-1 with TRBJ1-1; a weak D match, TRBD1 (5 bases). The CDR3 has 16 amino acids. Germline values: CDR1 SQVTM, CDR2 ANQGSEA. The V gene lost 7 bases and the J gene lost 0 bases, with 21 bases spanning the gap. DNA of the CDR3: TGCAGCGCCCCTTCGGGGGGGGGAATAATGAACACTGAAGCTTTCTTT. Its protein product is CSAPSGGGIMNTEAFF.

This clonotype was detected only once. This CDR3 reads CASSPTNRQGKTF. The CDR3 region has the DNA TGTGCCAGCAGCCCGACCAATCGACAGGGGAAAACCTTC. V usage is TRBV7-4 and J usage is TRBJ1-2; 8 positions agree with TRBD1. Germline trimming cut 5 bases from V and 14 bases from J; bases unmatched to any gene: 13. The CDR3 extends over 13 amino acids. The germline V gene encodes CDR1 SGHVT and CDR2 SQSDAQ.

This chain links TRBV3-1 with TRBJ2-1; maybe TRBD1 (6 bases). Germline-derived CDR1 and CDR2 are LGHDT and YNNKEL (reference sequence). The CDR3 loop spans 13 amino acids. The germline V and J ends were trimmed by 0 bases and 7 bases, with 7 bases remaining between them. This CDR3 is CASSQDRGNEQFF. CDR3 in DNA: TGTGCCAGCAGCCAAGATAGGGGGAATGAGCAGTTCTTC.

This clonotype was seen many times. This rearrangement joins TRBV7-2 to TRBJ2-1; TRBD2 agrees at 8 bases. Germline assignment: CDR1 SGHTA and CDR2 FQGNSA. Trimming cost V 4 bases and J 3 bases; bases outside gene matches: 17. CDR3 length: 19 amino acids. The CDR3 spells CASSSRGSGTGRVYNEQFF. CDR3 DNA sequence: TGTGCCAGCAGCTCAAGGGGTAGCGGGACCGGGAGGGTCTACAATGAGCAGTTCTTC.

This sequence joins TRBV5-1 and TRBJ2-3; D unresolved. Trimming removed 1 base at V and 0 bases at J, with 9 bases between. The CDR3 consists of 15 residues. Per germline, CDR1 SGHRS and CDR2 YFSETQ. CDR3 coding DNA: TGCGCCAGCAGCTTGTCTCCCGGCAGCACAGATACGCAGTATTTT. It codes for CASSLSPGSTDTQYF. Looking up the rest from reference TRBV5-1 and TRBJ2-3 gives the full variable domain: KAGVTQTPRYLIKTRGQQVTLSCSPISGHRSVSWYQQTPGQGLQFLFEYFSETQRNKGNFPGRFSGRQFSNSRSEMNVSTLELGDSALYLCASSLSPGSTDTQYFGPGTRLTVL.

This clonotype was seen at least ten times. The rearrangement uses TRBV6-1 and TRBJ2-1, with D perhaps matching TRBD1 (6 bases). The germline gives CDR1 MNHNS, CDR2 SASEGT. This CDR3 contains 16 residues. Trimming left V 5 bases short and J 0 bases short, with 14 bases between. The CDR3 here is CASSRLTGTSYNEQFF. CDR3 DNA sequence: TGTGCCAGCAGTCGTCTGACAGGTACCTCCTACAATGAGCAGTTCTTC.

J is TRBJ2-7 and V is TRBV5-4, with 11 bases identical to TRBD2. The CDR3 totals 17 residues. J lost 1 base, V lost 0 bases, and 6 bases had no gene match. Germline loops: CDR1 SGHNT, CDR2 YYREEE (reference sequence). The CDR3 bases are TGTGCCAGCAGCTTGGAGCTAGCGGGAGGCCTTTCCTACGAGCAGTACTTC. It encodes CASSLELAGGLSYEQYF.

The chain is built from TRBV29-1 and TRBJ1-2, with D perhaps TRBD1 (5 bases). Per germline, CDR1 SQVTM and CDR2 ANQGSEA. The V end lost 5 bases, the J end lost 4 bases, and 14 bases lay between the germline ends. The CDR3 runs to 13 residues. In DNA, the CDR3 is TGCAGCGTTCTTCAAGGGCAGGGCTATGGCTACACCTTC. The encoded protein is CSVLQGQGYGYTF. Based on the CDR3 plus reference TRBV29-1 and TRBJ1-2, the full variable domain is SAVISQKPSRDICQRGTSLTIQCQVDSQVTMMFWYRQQPGQSLTLIATANQGSEATYESGFVIDKFPISRPNLTFSTLTVSNMSPEDSSIYLCSVLQGQGYGYTFGSGTRLTVV.

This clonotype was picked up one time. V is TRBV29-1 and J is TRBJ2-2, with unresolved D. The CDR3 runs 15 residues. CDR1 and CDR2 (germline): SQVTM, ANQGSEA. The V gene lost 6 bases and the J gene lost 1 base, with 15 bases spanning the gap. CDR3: CSVTPAAGNTGELFF. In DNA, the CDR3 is TGCAGCGTAACACCCGCCGCCGGGAACACCGGGGAGCTGTTTTTT.

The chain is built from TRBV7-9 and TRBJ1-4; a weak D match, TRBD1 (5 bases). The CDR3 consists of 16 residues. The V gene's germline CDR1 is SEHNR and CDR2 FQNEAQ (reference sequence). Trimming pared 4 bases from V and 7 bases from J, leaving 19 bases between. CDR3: CASSSGTLGRSEKLFF. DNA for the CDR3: TGTGCCAGCAGCTCCGGGACTCTCGGAAGGAGTGAAAAACTGTTTTTT.

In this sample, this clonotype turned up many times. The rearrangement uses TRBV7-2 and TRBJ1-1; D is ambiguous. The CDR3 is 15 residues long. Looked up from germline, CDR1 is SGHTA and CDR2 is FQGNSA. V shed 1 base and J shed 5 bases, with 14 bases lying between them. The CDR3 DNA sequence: TGTGCCAGCAGCTTAGAAGGCGCGGTAGGGACTGAAGCTTTCTTT. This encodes CASSLEGAVGTEAFF.

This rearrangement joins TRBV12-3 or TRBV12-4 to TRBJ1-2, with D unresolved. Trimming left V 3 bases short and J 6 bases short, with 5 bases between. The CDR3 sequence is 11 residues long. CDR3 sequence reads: CASSFIDGYTF. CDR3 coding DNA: TGTGCCAGCAGTTTCATAGATGGCTACACCTTC.

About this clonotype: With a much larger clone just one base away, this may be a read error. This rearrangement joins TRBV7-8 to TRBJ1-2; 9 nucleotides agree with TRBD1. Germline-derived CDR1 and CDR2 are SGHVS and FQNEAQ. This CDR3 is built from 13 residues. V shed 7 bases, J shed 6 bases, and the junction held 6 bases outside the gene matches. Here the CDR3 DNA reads TGTGCCAGCAACGTACAGGGGGCGGATGGCTACACCTTC. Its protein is CASNVQGADGYTF.

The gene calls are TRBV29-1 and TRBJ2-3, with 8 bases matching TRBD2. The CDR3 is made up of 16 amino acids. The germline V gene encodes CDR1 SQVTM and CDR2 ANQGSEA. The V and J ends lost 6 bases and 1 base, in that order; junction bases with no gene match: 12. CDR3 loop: CSVDPEKTSGTDTQYF. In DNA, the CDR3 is TGCAGCGTCGACCCGGAGAAGACTAGCGGCACAGATACGCAGTATTTT.